This T cell receptor delta chain came from a study of Vδ1+ human thymocytes. Findings of the study overall: Thymic TRG and TRD repertoires appeared highly polyclonal, with Gaussian CDR3 length distributions. Bulk repertoire data may be misinterpreted because of unexpected Vdelta2 sequences. Around a fifth of thymic delta-chain sequences were Vdelta2, with few Vdelta3, unlike blood Vdelta1+ controls.

After alphabeta T cell depletion, CD3+ Vdelta1+ Vdelta2- thymocytes were sorted. RNA was extracted from the cells and then reverse transcribed. The CDR3 regions were amplified by multiplex PCR from V-gene primers to a constant-region primer. TCRdb re-processed the multiplex PCR reads via CATT. The repertoire holds about 58,000 delta-chain clones, with around 16% as singletons. From germline, CDR1 is TSWWSYY and CDR2 QGS. The V segment lost 0 bases and the J segment 3 bases; nucleotides outside the gene matches: 15. This CDR3 region has 19 residues. On this clone: Its specificity is unknown.

The chain employs TRDV1 and TRDJ1, with 8 bases matching TRDD3. This receptor was identified in a girl less than two years old who had congenital heart surgery. The sample taken for sequencing was Vdelta1+ gamma-delta thymocytes from the thymus. Subset: FACS-sorted CD3+ TCRalphabeta- TCRVdelta1+ TCRVdelta2- thymocytes. The CDR3 here is CALGELRPYGIRPADKLIF. The CDR3 DNA reads TGTGCTCTTGGGGAACTACGCCCCTATGGGATACGACCGGCCGATAAACTCATCTTT.